Below are 25 T cell receptor beta chains sequenced from a single sample in a study of blood T cell repertoires in COVID-19. Sequenced by immunoSEQ multiplex PCR; TCRdb stores in-frame clones only, minus some. The table records approximately 220,000 clones, approximately 86% of them present only once. Sample: PBMCs or T cells enriched from blood (not recorded which). The source is a woman aged 25 to 39 with acute COVID-19.

This sequence joins TRBV7-9 and TRBJ1-1; 7 positions agree with TRBD1. CDR1 is SEHNR and CDR2 is FQNEAQ in the germline V gene (reference sequence). V dropped 1 base and J dropped 2; count of bases not matched to a gene: 1. This CDR3 is 14 amino acids long. The CDR3 sequence: CASSLDRGNTEAFF. DNA for the CDR3: TGTGCCAGCAGCTTAGACAGGGGAAACACTGAAGCTTTCTTT.

The V gene is TRBV7-9, the J gene TRBJ2-3; TRBD2 might be the D (6 bases). CDR3 size: 16 residues. Germline V lookup: CDR1 SEHNR, CDR2 FQNEAQ (reference sequence). V shed 6 bases and J shed 1 base, with 17 bases lying between them. Written as DNA, the CDR3 is TGTGCCAGCAGTTCGACTAGTATCTACGGCACAGATACGCAGTATTTT. Translation: CASSSTSIYGTDTQYF.

This rearrangement joins TRBV4-1 to TRBJ2-1; 8 nucleotides agree with TRBD2. V gave up 8 bases and J gave up 1 base; unmatched junction bases: 13. The CDR3 totals 17 residues. Germline V gene data show CDR1 as MGHRA and CDR2 as YSYEKL. Here the CDR3 reads CASRVGRAGVSYNEQFF. In nucleotides, the CDR3 is TGCGCCAGCCGGGTGGGAAGAGCGGGGGTTTCCTACAATGAGCAGTTCTTC.

The chain joins TRBV6-4 to TRBJ1-5; 7 nucleotides match TRBD1. With V trimmed by 4 bases and J by 6 bases, 3 bases remained unmatched. The CDR3 sequence is 13 residues long. Germline V gene sequence: CDR1 MRHNA, CDR2 SNTAGT. CDR3 amino acids: CASSGQGGQPQHF. CDR3 DNA: TGTGCCAGCAGTGGCCAGGGGGGTCAGCCCCAGCATTTT.

This clone was observed once. V usage is TRBV7-2 and J usage is TRBJ1-1, with D perhaps matching TRBD1 (6 bases). There are 15 residues in the CDR3. Germline CDR1 reads SGHTA; CDR2 reads FQGNSA. V lost 5 bases, J lost 1 base, and 14 bases lay in between. The CDR3 region is CASSPQGTRNTEAFF. The CDR3 nucleotides are TGTGCCAGCAGCCCCCAAGGGACAAGGAACACTGAAGCTTTCTTT.

This clone appeared a few times. J is TRBJ2-7 and V is TRBV7-9; tentatively, D is TRBD2 (5 bases). CDR1 SEHNR and CDR2 FQNEAQ come from the germline V gene (reference sequence). V was pared by 4 bases and J by 3 bases, with 19 bases between. CDR3 size: 16 residues. The CDR3 sequence: CASSSAAGLRFYEQYF. The CDR3 DNA is TGTGCCAGCAGCTCAGCGGCCGGACTGCGATTCTACGAGCAGTACTTC.

The chain links TRBV2 to TRBJ1-1; no reliable D call. The CDR3 has 16 amino acids. The ends were cut back, 7 bases at V and 3 bases at J, with 21 bases in the middle. Per the germline V gene, CDR1 is SNHLY and CDR2 is FYNNEI. CDR3 in DNA: TGTGCCAGCACCTCCCTATTCCGGTTAGCGGACACTGAAGCTTTCTTT. Residues: CASTSLFRLADTEAFF.

This chain uses TRBV7-6 with TRBJ2-3, with TRBD1 matching 8 bases. CDR1 and CDR2 from the germline V gene are SGHVS and FNYEAQ. Germline trimming cut 0 bases from V and 5 bases from J; bases unmatched to any gene: 7. The CDR3 runs to 16 residues. The CDR3 sequence: CASSLAQGAWGDTQYF. The CDR3 bases are TGTGCCAGCAGCTTAGCGCAGGGGGCATGGGGAGATACGCAGTATTTT.

This clone came up once. Other DNA sequences in the same sample also yield this CDR3. CDR3 sequence (DNA): TGTGCCAGCAGTTTGGGGGGAGTAGGTGAAGCTTTCTTT. Translating it yields CASSLGGVGEAFF. The genes are TRBV27 and TRBJ1-1, with a weak D call TRBD1 (5 bases). This CDR3 region has 13 residues. The V gene's germline CDR1 is MNHEY and CDR2 SMNVEV (reference sequence). The V gene lost 3 bases and the J gene lost 7 bases, with 12 bases spanning the gap.

This clone has just one count. The chain is built from TRBV13 and TRBJ2-1, with D maybe TRBD2 (6 bases). The CDR3 covers 17 residues. Germline lookup yields CDR1 PRHDT and CDR2 FYEKMQ (reference sequence). The V and J ends lost 1 base and 0 bases respectively, with 13 bases between them. In nucleotides, the CDR3 is TGTGCCAGCAGCTTAGCGGGAGCCTTAAGCTCCTACAATGAGCAGTTCTTC. Amino acids: CASSLAGALSSYNEQFF.

The chain joins TRBV11-2 to TRBJ1-2; D is unresolved. Between the trimmed V and J ends, which lost 10 bases and 3 bases, there was a span of 21 bases. The CDR3 spans 15 residues. CDR1 SGHAT and CDR2 FQNNGV come from the germline V gene. The CDR3 sequence is CATLGFANGDYGYTF. CDR3 nucleotide sequence: TGTGCCACCCTGGGGTTCGCCAACGGGGACTATGGCTACACCTTC.

The CDR3 region is CASSSTSGQLSYEQYF. CDR3 DNA: TGTGCCAGCAGCTCTACTTCGGGACAGCTATCCTACGAGCAGTACTTC. The chain couples TRBV5-4 to TRBJ2-7; 7 bases are a match to TRBD1. Germline V lookup: CDR1 SGHNT, CDR2 YYREEE (reference sequence). CDR3 length equals 16 residues. Trimming cost V 3 bases and J 1 base; bases outside gene matches: 10.

J is TRBJ1-1 and V is TRBV5-4, with 7 bases that match TRBD1. With V trimmed by 2 bases and J by 3 bases, 7 bases remained unmatched. The CDR3 covers 15 residues. Germline V lookup: CDR1 SGHNT, CDR2 YYREEE (reference sequence). The CDR3 DNA is TGTGCCAGCAGCTTCCCGCAGGGGGAATACACTGAAGCTTTCTTT. Encoded protein: CASSFPQGEYTEAFF.

J is TRBJ2-7 and V is TRBV4-1; D ambiguous. V lost 0 bases, J lost 5 bases, and 11 bases lay in between. CDR1 is MGHRA, CDR2 YSYEKL, per germline. The CDR3 is 14 amino acids. DNA for the CDR3: TGCGCCAGCAGCCAAGATCCAAGTGCAGACGAGCAGTACTTC. This translates into CASSQDPSADEQYF.

J is TRBJ2-3 and V is TRBV5-1; 8 bases are a match to TRBD1. With 5 bases clipped from V and 3 bases from J, the junction kept 8 bases outside the gene matches. Germline assignment: CDR1 SGHRS and CDR2 YFSETQ. There are 15 residues in the CDR3. The CDR3 DNA reads TGCGCCAGCAGTCTGTCAGGGGGCACGACAGATACGCAGTATTTT. This codes for CASSLSGGTTDTQYF.

In this sample, this clone turned up once. The chain combines TRBV7-8 with TRBJ1-2; 10 bases agree with TRBD1. The germline gives CDR1 SGHVS, CDR2 FQNEAQ. Losses at the gene ends were 4 bases for V and 7 bases for J; bases not matched to a gene: 9. CDR3 length: 15 amino acids. The DNA of the CDR3 is TGTGCCAGCAGCTCGCCGGGACAGGGGCGCATTGGCTACACCTTC. This sequence encodes CASSSPGQGRIGYTF.

This chain uses TRBV19 with TRBJ2-4; 12 bases align to TRBD2. The CDR3 has 16 amino acids. The ends lost 2 bases at V and 4 bases at J; junction bases unmatched: 3. Germline CDR1 is LNHDA and CDR2 is SQIVND (reference sequence). The DNA of the CDR3 is TGTGCCAGTAGTATACTAGCGGGGGGGTCTAAAAACATTCAGTACTTC. This sequence encodes CASSILAGGSKNIQYF. Full variable domain (missing parts from reference TRBV19 and TRBJ2-4): DGGITQSPKYLFRKEGQNVTLSCEQNLNHDAMYWYRQDPGQGLRLIYYSQIVNDFQKGDIAEGYSVSREKKESFPLTVTSAQKNPTAFYLCASSILAGGSKNIQYFGAGTRLSVL.

This clone showed up just once. Here the CDR3 DNA reads TGTGCCAGCAGCGTAACGGGGGTTGGCTACGAGCAGTACTTC. Translation gives CASSVTGVGYEQYF. This chain joins TRBV9 and TRBJ2-7; TRBD2 is a possible D gene (6 bases). Trimming removed 1 base at V and 3 bases at J, with 11 bases between. CDR1 and CDR2 from the germline V gene are SGDLS and YYNGEE. The length of the CDR3 is 14 residues. The variable domain in full, with the rest retrieved from reference TRBV9 and TRBJ2-7, is DSGVTQTPKHLITATGQRVTLRCSPRSGDLSVYWYQQSLDQGLQFLIQYYNGEERAKGNILERFSAQQFPDLHSELNLSSLELGDSALYFCASSVTGVGYEQYFGPGTRLTVT.

V usage is TRBV20-1 and J usage is TRBJ2-3; the D is unclear. This CDR3 region has 11 residues. Germline V CDR1 and CDR2: DFQATT, SNEGSKA (reference sequence). The V gene lost 6 bases and the J gene lost 6 bases, with 10 bases spanning the gap. The CDR3 nucleotides are TGCAGTGCCGTCCCGCGGGATACGCAGTATTTT. Protein sequence: CSAVPRDTQYF.

The chain combines TRBV19 with TRBJ1-2; tentatively, D is TRBD1 (6 bases). V was trimmed by 4 bases and J by 6 bases, leaving 15 bases between them. Germline CDR1 and CDR2: LNHDA and SQIVND (reference sequence). This CDR3 has 14 residues. The CDR3 reads CASSKGQIGHGYTF. The CDR3 DNA is TGTGCCAGTAGTAAAGGACAGATCGGGCATGGCTACACCTTC. The full variable domain, rest sourced from reference TRBV19 and TRBJ1-2, is DGGITQSPKYLFRKEGQNVTLSCEQNLNHDAMYWYRQDPGQGLRLIYYSQIVNDFQKGDIAEGYSVSREKKESFPLTVTSAQKNPTAFYLCASSKGQIGHGYTFGSGTRLTVV.

The chain uses TRBV12-3 or TRBV12-4 and TRBJ1-1; D unclear. The CDR3 is 13 amino acids. V was pared by 4 bases and J by 8 bases, with 14 bases between. The CDR3 coding sequence is TGTGCCAGCAGTTCTCGACTGGGTGGGGAAGCTTTCTTT. This translates into CASSSRLGGEAFF.

This chain joins TRBV11-2 and TRBJ1-2; 8 nucleotides align to TRBD1. CDR3 size: 14 residues. CDR1 is SGHAT, CDR2 FQNNGV, per germline. V lost 5 bases and J lost 3; bases outside the gene matches: 5. The CDR3 DNA sequence: TGTGCCAGCAGCGCCCAGGACAGGGACTATGGCTACACCTTC. This sequence encodes CASSAQDRDYGYTF. The full variable domain, completed using reference TRBV11-2 and TRBJ1-2, is EAGVAQSPRYKIIEKRQSVAFWCNPISGHATLYWYQQILGQGPKLLIQFQNNGVVDDSQLPKDRFSAERLKGVDSTLKIQPAKLEDSAVYLCASSAQDRDYGYTFGSGTRLTVV.

The rearrangement joins TRBV7-9 to TRBJ1-1, with D tentatively TRBD1 (6 bases). V lost 1 base and J 1 base, leaving 13 bases between the germline ends. The CDR3 consists of 16 residues. The germline V gene encodes CDR1 SEHNR and CDR2 FQNEAQ (reference sequence). CDR3 loop: CASSLGVGAPNTEAFF. The CDR3 DNA reads TGTGCCAGCAGCTTAGGGGTGGGGGCTCCGAACACTGAAGCTTTCTTT.

This chain joins TRBV5-4 and TRBJ1-2, with 7 nucleotides matching TRBD1. This CDR3 has 15 amino acids. V lost 4 bases to trimming and J lost 2 bases; unmatched junction nucleotides: 8. Germline CDR1 reads SGHNT; CDR2 reads YYREEE (reference sequence). The DNA for the CDR3 is TGTGCCAGCAGCCCTAGACAGGGTACGAACTATGGCTACACCTTC. Translating gives CASSPRQGTNYGYTF.

The chain combines TRBV6-4 with TRBJ2-6; TRBD1 is a possible D gene (5 bases). Germline loops: CDR1 MRHNA, CDR2 SNTAGT. This CDR3 is built from 15 residues. V lost 10 bases to trimming and J lost 1 base, with 14 bases between them. As DNA, the CDR3 is TGTGCCACCGACAGATGCCTTTCTGGGGCCAACGTCCTGACTTTC. Its translation is CATDRCLSGANVLTF.